The 17 T cell receptor beta chains in this list originate from one sample, sequenced in a study of a mutant IDH1 vaccine in newly diagnosed glioma. TCRdb keeps only in-frame clones here, not all; method: immunoSEQ multiplex PCR. The table lists tens of thousands of clones, about four fifths of them singletons. The time point here: baseline, week 1 (first vaccination visit). Treatment: pre-vaccination baseline after standard-of-care therapy. The sample in question was PBMCs, obtained from a glioma patient treated with radiotherapy, temozolomide or both. The receptors were gathered from a woman in her fifties or sixties with glioma.

The chain couples TRBV27 to TRBJ1-5; D remains ambiguous. The CDR3 has 14 amino acids. Trimming left V 3 bases short and J 6 bases short, with 12 bases between. The V gene's germline CDR1 is MNHEY and CDR2 SMNVEV (reference sequence). The CDR3: CASSFRVGSQPQHF. CDR3 nucleotides: TGTGCCAGCAGTTTCAGAGTTGGAAGTCAGCCCCAGCATTTT.

The chain joins TRBV5-1 to TRBJ2-6; D remains ambiguous. Germline CDR1 reads SGHRS; CDR2 reads YFSETQ. This CDR3 region has 14 residues. V lost 6 bases and J lost 0, with 7 bases in between. DNA for the CDR3: TGCGCCAGCAAACAGAGCTCTGGGGCCAACGTCCTGACTTTC. This sequence encodes CASKQSSGANVLTF.

The chain recombines TRBV5-1 with TRBJ2-1, with TRBD2 as a possible D gene (6 bases). The germline V gene has CDR1 SGHRS and CDR2 YFSETQ. The CDR3 sequence is 15 residues long. Trimming removed 0 bases at V and 4 bases at J, with 11 bases between. The CDR3 region is CASSLGGVLYNEQFF. DNA of the CDR3: TGCGCCAGCAGCTTGGGGGGGGTACTGTACAATGAGCAGTTCTTC.

V is TRBV5-1 and J is TRBJ2-7; 8 bases are a match to TRBD2. The CDR3 length is 13 residues. Germline V lookup: CDR1 SGHRS, CDR2 YFSETQ. J was trimmed by 4 bases and V by 4 bases; bases with no gene match: 4. CDR3: CASSPGGGYEQYF. The CDR3 region has the DNA TGCGCCAGCAGCCCCGGCGGGGGGTACGAGCAGTACTTC.

The CDR3 DNA reads as TGTGCCAGCAGCTTAGTAACGACGGCGAACACCGGGGAGCTGTTTTTT. Translated: CASSLVTTANTGELFF. V is TRBV7-9 and J is TRBJ2-2; D remains ambiguous. Germline V gene sequence: CDR1 SEHNR, CDR2 FQNEAQ (reference sequence). This CDR3 is 16 amino acids long. V was trimmed by 1 base and J by 0 bases, leaving 9 bases between them.

The chain carries TRBV6-6 and TRBJ2-7; D not certain. The CDR3 extends over 12 amino acids. V was shortened by 8 bases and J by 3 bases, with 11 bases between the two germline ends. Looked up from germline, CDR1 is MNHNY and CDR2 is SVGAGI (reference sequence). The CDR3 nucleotides are TGTGCCAGCGGCTACACGAGCTACGAGCAGTACTTC. This sequence encodes CASGYTSYEQYF.

The gene calls are TRBV25-1 and TRBJ1-2; 10 nucleotides agree with TRBD1. The CDR3 is made up of 15 amino acids. V gave up 6 bases and J gave up 8 bases; unmatched junction bases: 12. Germline V gene lookup returns CDR1 MGHDK and CDR2 SYGVNS. The CDR3, as DNA: TGTGCCAGCAGGAGGGGACAGGGGAGAGGAGGAGGCTACACCTTC. Protein: CASRRGQGRGGGYTF.

The chain uses TRBV7-9 and TRBJ2-3; 9 bases agree with TRBD1. The CDR3 contains 16 residues. V lost 5 bases to trimming and J lost 0 bases; unmatched junction nucleotides: 6. Germline V lookup: CDR1 SEHNR, CDR2 FQNEAQ (reference sequence). In DNA, the CDR3 is TGTGCCAGCAGCAGGCCGGGACAGGGTAGCACAGATACGCAGTATTTT. Protein product: CASSRPGQGSTDTQYF.

This chain links TRBV18 with TRBJ2-2; 11 positions agree with TRBD1. Trimming cost V 0 bases and J 4 bases; bases outside gene matches: 7. Germline values: CDR1 KGHSH, CDR2 LQKENI. The CDR3 has 18 amino acids. The CDR3 nucleotides are TGTGCCAGCTCACCACCTACCCCAGGGACAGGGGGCACCGGGGAGCTGTTTTTT. Protein product: CASSPPTPGTGGTGELFF.

J is TRBJ1-4 and V is TRBV19; D gene uncertain. Trimming removed 3 bases from V and 3 bases from J, with 17 bases in between. CDR3 length: 17 amino acids. The germline V gene encodes CDR1 LNHDA and CDR2 SQIVND (reference sequence). CDR3 sequence (DNA): TGTGCCAGTAGTATTCTACATAGGGCCCCCGCTAATGAAAAACTGTTTTTT. Amino acids: CASSILHRAPANEKLFF. Supplemented by reference TRBV19 and TRBJ1-4, the full variable domain reads DGGITQSPKYLFRKEGQNVTLSCEQNLNHDAMYWYRQDPGQGLRLIYYSQIVNDFQKGDIAEGYSVSREKKESFPLTVTSAQKNPTAFYLCASSILHRAPANEKLFFGSGTQLSVL.

The CDR3 region is CASSLEGGNTEAFF. CDR3 DNA sequence: TGCGCCAGCAGCTTGGAAGGCGGGAACACTGAAGCTTTCTTT. V gene TRBV5-1 combines with J gene TRBJ1-1; D not resolved. CDR1 is SGHRS and CDR2 is YFSETQ in the germline V gene. Trimming pared 0 bases from V and 1 base from J, leaving 7 bases between. The CDR3 has 14 residues.

The J gene is TRBJ2-3, the V gene TRBV5-1; 10 nucleotides agree with TRBD2. Germline CDR1 and CDR2: SGHRS and YFSETQ. The CDR3 extends over 16 amino acids. Trimming took 3 bases from V and 3 from J; bases not matched to a gene: 7. CDR3 DNA sequence: TGCGCCAGCAGCTCTCAGCGGGGGGGCGGGACAGATACGCAGTATTTT. The encoded protein is CASSSQRGGGTDTQYF.

This sequence joins TRBV4-1 and TRBJ1-1; D gene unclear. Germline-derived CDR1 and CDR2 are MGHRA and YSYEKL. CDR3 length: 12 amino acids. Trimming took off 4 bases at V and 3 bases at J, with 6 bases between the two ends. CDR3 in DNA: TGCGCCAGCAGCCGGCCGGACACTGAAGCTTTCTTT. Its protein is CASSRPDTEAFF.

This sequence joins TRBV15 and TRBJ2-7; D is perhaps TRBD1 (5 bases). CDR1 is LNHNV, CDR2 YYDKDF, per germline (reference sequence). V was cut by 4 bases and J by 4 bases, with 11 bases left in between. This CDR3 has 13 amino acids. In nucleotides, the CDR3 is TGTGCCACCAGCAACCTAGACAGATACGAGCAGTACTTC. This sequence encodes CATSNLDRYEQYF.

CDR3 residues: CASSFRAGGQETQYF. For the CDR3, the DNA is TGTGCCAGCAGCTTTCGGGCGGGGGGCCAAGAGACCCAGTACTTC. The V gene is TRBV5-6, the J gene TRBJ2-5; 8 nucleotides match TRBD2. CDR3 size: 15 residues. With V trimmed by 2 bases and J by 1 base, 4 bases remained unmatched. Germline assignment: CDR1 SGHDT and CDR2 YYEEEE.

The rearrangement links TRBV2 to TRBJ2-1, with TRBD1 identical over 8 bases. V dropped 6 bases and J dropped 4; count of bases not matched to a gene: 8. The CDR3 loop spans 15 amino acids. Germline values: CDR1 SNHLY, CDR2 FYNNEI. CDR3 nucleotides: TGTGCCAGCAGCGTTGGACAGGGATCGTACAATGAGCAGTTCTTC. Translated, it gives CASSVGQGSYNEQFF.

The rearrangement links TRBV7-8 to TRBJ2-2; TRBD2 aligns across 13 bases. The germline V gene has CDR1 SGHVS and CDR2 FQNEAQ. The J segment lost 6 bases and the V segment lost 5 bases, leaving 6 bases of the junction unmatched. The CDR3 length is 16 residues. CDR3: CASSPGTSGDPGELFF. Here the CDR3 DNA reads TGTGCCAGCAGCCCTGGGACTAGCGGGGATCCCGGGGAGCTGTTTTTT.